A selection of T cell receptor beta chains follows, all from one sample in a study of blood T cell repertoires in COVID-19. The repertoire was sequenced with immunoSEQ multiplex PCR; TCRdb's copy has only in-frame clones and lacks some. The profile shows about 400,000 clones, around 87% of them singletons. The sample comprised peripheral blood. Receptor source: a human donor in a cohort sampled during active COVID-19. Both conserved end residues are part of each CDR3. D genes are given only for firm matches. Some rows have no size entry. The others give once, few or many, or a class for an expanded clone.

j_call clone_size d_call v_call cdr3_aa cdr3_nt
TRBJ2-1 - - TRBV5-1 CASSYRESGINEQFF TGCGCCAGCAGCTACCGGGAGTCGGGTATCAATGAGCAGTTCTTC
TRBJ1-4 - - TRBV6-1 CASSEVVQGGEKLFF TGTGCCAGCAGTGAGGTAGTACAGGGTGGTGAAAAACTGTTTTTT
TRBJ2-1 - - TRBV3-1/TRBV3-2 CASSQILNNEQFF TGTGCCAGCAGCCAAATACTCAACAATGAGCAGTTCTTC
TRBJ2-7 - - TRBV4-1 CASSQARGSYEQYF TGCGCCAGCAGCCAAGCTCGGGGCTCCTACGAGCAGTACTTC
TRBJ2-4 - - TRBV7-2 CASSTVRGTAAKNIQYF TGTGCCAGCAGCACCGTTCGCGGGACAGCAGCCAAAAACATTCAGTACTTC
TRBJ1-1 once - TRBV30 CAWGSPVGHSNTEAFF TGTGCCTGGGGTTCCCCCGTAGGACACTCGAACACTGAAGCTTTCTTT
TRBJ2-7 once - TRBV27 CASSQRWEHHYEQYF TGTGCCAGCAGCCAGAGGTGGGAGCATCACTACGAGCAGTACTTC
TRBJ2-6 - - TRBV28 CASSLFSGGLSGANVLTF TGTGCCAGCAGTTTATTCTCAGGGGGGTTATCTGGGGCCAACGTCCTGACTTTC
TRBJ1-4 once - TRBV4-1 CASSPLGAGTNEKLFF TGCGCCAGCAGCCCGCTGGGGGCAGGGACTAATGAAAAACTGTTTTTT
TRBJ1-2 - TRBD1 TRBV2 CASSEGGQNYGYTF TGTGCCAGCAGTGAGGGGGGACAGAACTATGGCTACACCTTC
TRBJ2-1 - TRBD1 TRBV7-9 CASSFPWGQGRPNEQFF TGTGCCAGCAGCTTCCCCTGGGGACAGGGGAGGCCCAATGAGCAGTTCTTC
TRBJ2-3 once TRBD2 TRBV19 CASRLAGGTDTQYF TGTGCCAGTAGACTAGCGGGGGGCACAGATACGCAGTATTTT
TRBJ1-5 - TRBD1 TRBV28 CASSLSQGVQSNQPQHF TGTGCCAGCAGTTTATCCCAGGGGGTCCAGAGCAATCAGCCCCAGCATTTT
TRBJ2-7 - - TRBV7-9 CASSPGGGGEQYF TGTGCCAGCAGCCCGGGAGGGGGCGGCGAGCAGTACTTC
TRBJ2-1 - TRBD2 TRBV7-8 CASSPRTSGGRSSYNEQFF TGTGCCAGCAGCCCCCGGACTAGCGGGGGGCGAAGCTCCTACAATGAGCAGTTCTTC
TRBJ1-5 - - TRBV30 CAWSPGLSSQPQHF TGTGCCTGGAGCCCCGGACTAAGCAGTCAGCCCCAGCATTTT
TRBJ1-6 - - TRBV9 CASSFQGQNSPLHF TGTGCCAGCAGCTTCCAGGGGCAAAATTCACCCCTCCACTTT
TRBJ2-2 - TRBD2 TRBV5-6 CASSLTGGPDGELFF TGTGCCAGCAGCTTGACGGGAGGGCCTGACGGGGAGCTGTTTTTT
TRBJ1-1 - TRBD1 TRBV6-5 CASSRQGRDTEAFF TGTGCCAGCAGTCGACAGGGCCGGGACACTGAAGCTTTCTTT
TRBJ1-1 - TRBD1 TRBV9 CASSVAGGMRGRNTEAFF TGTGCCAGCAGCGTAGCAGGGGGGATGCGGGGTAGAAACACTGAAGCTTTCTTT
TRBJ1-1 - - TRBV7-8 CASSLGGVTEAFF TGTGCCAGCAGCTTAGGGGGGGTCACTGAAGCTTTCTTT
TRBJ1-4 - - TRBV18 CASSPGGQGEKLFF TGTGCCAGCTCACCGGGGGGTCAAGGTGAAAAACTGTTTTTT
TRBJ2-3 - TRBD1 TRBV2 CASSVDRASTDTQYF TGTGCCAGCAGTGTGGACAGGGCCAGCACAGATACGCAGTATTTT
TRBJ2-4 - TRBD2 TRBV3-1/TRBV3-2 CASSGLAGAKVVKNIQYF TGTGCCAGCAGCGGACTAGCGGGAGCTAAGGTGGTCAAAAACATTCAGTACTTC
TRBJ2-6 few - TRBV4-1 CASSQGQGTYSGANVLTF TGCGCCAGCAGCCAAGGGCAGGGTACCTACTCTGGGGCCAACGTCCTGACTTTC
TRBJ1-3 - TRBD1 TRBV7-6 CASSLADREHSGNTIYF TGTGCCAGCAGCTTAGCGGACAGGGAGCACTCTGGAAACACCATATATTTT
TRBJ1-5 - TRBD1 TRBV19 CASGTGLGVGNQPQHF TGTGCCAGCGGGACAGGGCTTGGAGTGGGCAATCAGCCCCAGCATTTT
TRBJ2-7 - TRBD2 TRBV9 CASSVDGTIIYEQYF TGTGCCAGCAGCGTAGATGGGACTATCATCTACGAGCAGTACTTC
TRBJ1-3 once - TRBV4-1 CASSQDPGLSGNTIYF TGCGCCAGCAGCCAAGACCCCGGACTGTCTGGAAACACCATATATTTT
TRBJ1-4 few TRBD1 TRBV4-2 CASSQDSGQENEKLFF TGTGCCAGCAGCCAAGATTCGGGACAGGAAAATGAAAAACTGTTTTTT
TRBJ1-2 few - TRBV6-5 CASKTGTNYGYTF TGTGCCAGCAAAACAGGGACAAACTATGGCTACACCTTC
TRBJ2-1 - - TRBV2 CASSSAYNEQFF TGTGCCAGCAGTTCTGCCTACAATGAGCAGTTCTTC
TRBJ2-7 once - TRBV27 CASSSHMGDSQSSYEQYF TGTGCCAGCAGTTCCCACATGGGTGACTCGCAGAGCTCCTACGAGCAGTACTTC
TRBJ1-1 - - TRBV3-1/TRBV3-2 CASSQPGRGTEAFF TGTGCCAGCAGCCAACCCGGTCGCGGCACTGAAGCTTTCTTT
TRBJ1-1 - TRBD1 TRBV19 CASRGQGSEAFF TGTGCCAGTAGGGGACAGGGGTCTGAAGCTTTCTTT
TRBJ2-7 once TRBD1 TRBV19 CASSMTRDRGPLNGNEQYF TGTGCCAGTAGTATGACCCGGGACAGGGGACCGCTGAATGGGAACGAGCAGTACTTC
TRBJ2-6 - - TRBV27 CASSTPPGAGANVLTF TGTGCCAGCAGTACCCCCCCGGGGGCTGGGGCCAACGTCCTGACTTTC
TRBJ2-3 - TRBD2 TRBV18 CASSPEVGRGGSTDTQYF TGTGCCAGCTCACCAGAGGTCGGCCGGGGGGGCTCCACAGATACGCAGTATTTT
TRBJ2-7 - - TRBV10-3 CAISDQTYEQYF TGTGCCATCAGTGACCAAACCTACGAGCAGTACTTC
TRBJ1-2 - - TRBV5-1 CASSSDKDYGYTF TGCGCCAGCAGCTCGGACAAGGATTATGGCTACACCTTC
TRBJ1-1 - TRBD1 TRBV5-1 CASSLGDRDTEAFF TGCGCCAGCAGCTTGGGGGACAGAGACACTGAAGCTTTCTTT
TRBJ2-4 - TRBD2 TRBV28 CASSTGLVQNIQYF TGTGCCAGCAGCACGGGACTAGTACAAAACATTCAGTACTTC
TRBJ1-2 once TRBD1 TRBV18 CASSPSYGTGENYGYTF TGTGCCAGCTCACCATCTTACGGGACAGGGGAAAACTATGGCTACACCTTC
TRBJ2-5 - - TRBV6-5 CASSYSSRNQETQYF TGTGCCAGCAGTTACTCTTCGCGGAATCAAGAGACCCAGTACTTC
TRBJ2-1 - TRBD2 TRBV29-1 CSVRSGSLSYNEQFF TGCAGCGTTCGGAGCGGGAGTCTATCCTACAATGAGCAGTTCTTC
TRBJ2-5 - TRBD2 TRBV30 CAWAHGGKTQYF TGTGCCTGGGCCCACGGGGGGAAGACCCAGTACTTC
TRBJ2-1 - TRBD2 TRBV7-6 CASSSAGLVANEQFF TGTGCCAGCAGCTCCGCGGGACTAGTTGCCAATGAGCAGTTCTTC
TRBJ2-5 - TRBD2 TRBV11-2 CASSLDGGAFGKTQYF TGTGCCAGCAGCCTGGACGGGGGGGCCTTTGGAAAGACCCAGTACTTC
TRBJ1-4 - - TRBV7-8 CASSRVGGPNEKLFF TGTGCCAGCAGCCGAGTGGGGGGGCCTAATGAAAAACTGTTTTTT
TRBJ2-1 - - TRBV18 CASSPGPNEQFF TGTGCCAGCTCACCGGGGCCCAATGAGCAGTTCTTC
TRBJ1-2 - - TRBV6-2/TRBV6-3 CASSYGGLRTLNGYTF TGTGCCAGCAGTTACGGAGGGCTTCGAACCTTAAATGGCTACACCTTC
TRBJ2-1 - TRBD2 TRBV7-2 CASSSLPGTSGFYNEQFF TGTGCCAGCAGCTCCCTCCCCGGGACTAGCGGATTCTACAATGAGCAGTTCTTC
TRBJ1-6 - TRBD1 TRBV27 CASSADRGRQDNSPLHF TGTGCCAGCAGTGCTGACAGGGGGCGCCAGGATAATTCACCCCTCCACTTT
TRBJ1-2 - - TRBV7-9 CASEWTVANYGYTF TGTGCCAGCGAATGGACAGTAGCTAACTATGGCTACACCTTC
TRBJ2-7 - - TRBV25-1 CASNLGGTYEQYF TGTGCCAGCAATTTAGGCGGGACCTACGAGCAGTACTTC
TRBJ2-3 - - TRBV5-1 CASSSRRGWLPDTQYF TGCGCCAGCAGCTCGCGAAGGGGCTGGCTGCCAGATACGCAGTATTTT
TRBJ2-5 - TRBD1 TRBV5-1 CASSTEGRGRLQETQYF TGCGCCAGCAGCACTGAGGGCAGGGGGAGACTCCAAGAGACCCAGTACTTC
TRBJ2-5 - - TRBV5-4 CASSRGDRQETQYF TGTGCCAGCAGCCGCGGGGACAGACAAGAGACCCAGTACTTC
TRBJ2-3 - TRBD2 TRBV18 CASSPPLAGPSTDTQYF TGTGCCAGCTCACCACCCTTAGCGGGCCCCAGCACAGATACGCAGTATTTT
TRBJ1-1 - - TRBV30 CAWRLEGTEAFF TGTGCCTGGAGGTTGGAGGGGACTGAAGCTTTCTTT